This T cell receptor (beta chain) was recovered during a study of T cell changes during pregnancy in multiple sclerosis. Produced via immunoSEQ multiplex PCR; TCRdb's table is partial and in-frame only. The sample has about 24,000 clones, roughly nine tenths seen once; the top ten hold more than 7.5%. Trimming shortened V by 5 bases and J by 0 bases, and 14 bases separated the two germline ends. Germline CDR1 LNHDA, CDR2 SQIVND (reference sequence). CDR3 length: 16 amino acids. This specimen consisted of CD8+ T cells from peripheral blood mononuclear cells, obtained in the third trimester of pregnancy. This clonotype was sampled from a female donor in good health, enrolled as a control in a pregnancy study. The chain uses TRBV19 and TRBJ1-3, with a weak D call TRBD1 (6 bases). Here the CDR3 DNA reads TGTGCCAGTAGTCGGACAGTACTGGACTCTGGAAACACCATATATTTT. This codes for CASSRTVLDSGNTIYF. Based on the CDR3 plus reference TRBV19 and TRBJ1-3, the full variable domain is DGGITQSPKYLFRKEGQNVTLSCEQNLNHDAMYWYRQDPGQGLRLIYYSQIVNDFQKGDIAEGYSVSREKKESFPLTVTSAQKNPTAFYLCASSRTVLDSGNTIYFGEGSWLTVV.